This T cell receptor beta chain stems from a study of neoadjuvant anti-PD-1 for oral cavity cancer (dated by TCRdb to the early 2020s). Notes on the research overall: Before curative-intent surgical resection, most patients were given three to four biweekly doses of nivolumab at 3 mg/kg. A fourth nivolumab dose was given around day 43 to patients without progression, and definitive surgical resection was performed in those patients on days 50-56. Under RECIST 1.1, patients with complete response, partial response or stable disease were classed as responders, and patients with progression were classed as non-responders. The parent correlative cohort included over nine patients, with an approximately 34% response rate.

General conclusions and limits of the study: Higher pretreatment blood Treg/Th17 ratios correlated with both higher pretreatment blood TCRbeta clonality and lower post-treatment tumor TCRbeta clonality. Within PBMCs, T cell clonality (Gini index) was significantly higher in non-responders than responders after neoadjuvant nivolumab. The TCR analyses had only three patients in each response group, and the authors called for validation in larger cohorts.

On this clone: Its cognate antigen has yet to be identified. Nothing much larger sits one base from this clone, and base qualities are not available.

The label giving this sample's time point can be read as: after neoadjuvant nivolumab, at surgical resection. None of the patients had received prior systemic or radiation treatment, and all were newly diagnosed with stage II-IVA oral cavity squamous cell carcinoma. Everyone in the cohort had locally advanced, HPV-negative oral cavity squamous cell carcinoma. Peripheral blood mononuclear cells were analyzed directly, without maintenance or expansion in culture. Samples came from a longitudinal correlative study of a single-arm phase II trial of neoadjuvant nivolumab in oral cavity squamous cell carcinoma. Subject-matched pre- and post-treatment PBMCs and tumors from three responders and three non-responders underwent genomic DNA-based TCRbeta sequencing. Peripheral blood mononuclear cells were drawn once before nivolumab treatment and a second time after treatment, when surgery took place. Genomic DNA was isolated from PBMCs using the Maxwell RSC DNA from Cells kit.

CDR1 SGHDT and CDR2 YYEEEE are derived from the germline V gene. Measured from the cysteine to the phenylalanine, the CDR3 is 14 residues long. Of all the DNA, just the CDR3 is kept, 42 bases in frame from base 1. V is pruned by 4 bases and J by 5 bases, leaving 7 bases of the junction without a gene match. For deep sequencing of PBMC libraries, mostly around 480 ng of input genomic DNA was used, and six replicates were run per sample. Following the manufacturer's instructions, the team built TCRbeta libraries using the immunoSEQ hsTCRbeta kit. An Illumina NovaSeq 6000 S4 flow cell was used to sequence the final libraries, which had first been combined to 3 nM. Under the source paper's analysis protocol: The immunoSEQ Analyzer handled quality control and preprocessing of the raw data. The analysis was restricted to productive rearrangements, with each unique CDR3 amino acid sequence defining a clonotype. Repertoire clonality was estimated as the Gini-Simpson index, which was computed with the R package tcR. Student's t test was used to compare Gini indices, while Pearson correlation assessed associations with tumor size change. TCRdb took this table from immuneACCESS and kept in-frame rearrangements with V and J called. Such tables lack part of the clones; where checked against another copy, unresolved V genes explain under half of the gap, and the rest is unexplained. V, J and clone size were drawn from that table, and D and trimming were deduced from the DNA. The sample table lists roughly 9,600 clones, 66% of them with a count of one. Of the sample, approximately 3.8% falls within the top ten clones.

This clonotype originated in a person aged 35-79 years with oral cavity squamous cell carcinoma. Here the sequenced sample was PBMCs, taken after nivolumab (anti-PD-1) treatment. The chain joins TRBV5-6 to TRBJ1-1, with 8 bases aligning to TRBD1. The CDR3: CASSGDRGGTEAFF. The DNA sequence follows: TGTGCCAGCAGCGGAGACAGGGGAGGAACTGAAGCTTTCTTT.